The sequence of this T cell receptor (beta chain) was determined in a study of radiotherapy plus CTLA-4 blockade in lung cancer listed by TCRdb under 2018. Some background on the complete study: Among the enrolled patients, about 19% had an objective response, and roughly 30% reached disease control.

This clone has a handful of counts. Its binding antigen is unknown. It has no much larger one-base neighbor in the sample; base qualities were not kept. The library relied on the immunoSEQ multiplex PCR assay. In TCRdb, the immuneACCESS table is reduced to in-frame sequences with V and J assigned. These tables do not hold every clone; where another copy was compared, an unresolved V gene accounts for under half, and the others remain unexplained. The sample data list 60,000 to 70,000 clones, and 79% of these were observed just once. The ten largest make up roughly 10% of the sample. The study tested focal radiation therapy combined with CTLA-4 blockade (ipilimumab) in patients with chemo-refractory metastatic non-small-cell lung cancer. What the work shows at the level of the full study, not this receptor alone: The strongest predictors of response were reported to be early dynamic shifts in blood T cell clones along with a rise in serum interferon-beta following radiation. After treatment with radiotherapy and ipilimumab, TCR clones that came from tumors expanded in the peripheral blood.

The material was peripheral blood, obtained from a patient treated with radiotherapy plus ipilimumab. This TCR was sampled from a human donor with non-small cell lung cancer who had a complete response to radiotherapy plus ipilimumab.

The sequenced DNA: TGTGCTAGTGGTCTAAGACTAGCGGGGGAGGGGGAGCTGTTTTTT. Translated, this gives CASGLRLAGEGELFF. The chain joins TRBV12-5 to TRBJ2-2; 12 junctional bases match TRBD2. Measured from the cysteine to the phenylalanine, the CDR3 is 15 residues long. The DNA shown is the 45-base CDR3, in frame from base 1. The germline V gene provides CDR1 LGHNT and CDR2 FRNRAP. For this chain, trimming is 5 bases at the V end and 8 bases at the J end, and the number of junction bases without a gene match is 6.